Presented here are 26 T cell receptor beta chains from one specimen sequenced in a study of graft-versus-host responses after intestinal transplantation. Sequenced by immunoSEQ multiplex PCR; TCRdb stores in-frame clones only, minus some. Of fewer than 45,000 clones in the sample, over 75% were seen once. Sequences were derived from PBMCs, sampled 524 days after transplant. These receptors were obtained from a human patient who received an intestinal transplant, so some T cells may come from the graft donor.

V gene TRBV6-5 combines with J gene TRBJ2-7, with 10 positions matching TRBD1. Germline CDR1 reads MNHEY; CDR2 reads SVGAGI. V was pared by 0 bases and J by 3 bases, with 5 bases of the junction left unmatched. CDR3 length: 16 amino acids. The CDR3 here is CASSYSLGQGIYEQYF. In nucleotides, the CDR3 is TGTGCCAGCAGTTACTCGTTGGGACAGGGGATCTACGAGCAGTACTTC.

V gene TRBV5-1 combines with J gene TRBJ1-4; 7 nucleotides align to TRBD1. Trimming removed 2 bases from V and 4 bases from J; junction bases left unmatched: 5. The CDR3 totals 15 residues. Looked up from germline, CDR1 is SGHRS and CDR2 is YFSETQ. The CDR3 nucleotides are TGCGCCAGCAGCTTTTTACAGGGGTTTAATGAAAAACTGTTTTTT. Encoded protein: CASSFLQGFNEKLFF.

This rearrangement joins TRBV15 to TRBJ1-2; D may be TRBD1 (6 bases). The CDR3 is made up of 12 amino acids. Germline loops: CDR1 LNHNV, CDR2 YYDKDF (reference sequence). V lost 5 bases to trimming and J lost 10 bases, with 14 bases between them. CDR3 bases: TGTGCCACCAGCGAAGGACAGAGGAACTACACCTTC. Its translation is CATSEGQRNYTF.

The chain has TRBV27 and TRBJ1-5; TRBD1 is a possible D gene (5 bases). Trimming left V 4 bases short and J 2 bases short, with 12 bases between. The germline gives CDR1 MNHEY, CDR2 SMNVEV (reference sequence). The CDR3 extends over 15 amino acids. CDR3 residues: CASSSQGYGNQPQHF. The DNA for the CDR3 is TGTGCCAGCAGTTCGCAGGGTTACGGCAATCAGCCCCAGCATTTT.

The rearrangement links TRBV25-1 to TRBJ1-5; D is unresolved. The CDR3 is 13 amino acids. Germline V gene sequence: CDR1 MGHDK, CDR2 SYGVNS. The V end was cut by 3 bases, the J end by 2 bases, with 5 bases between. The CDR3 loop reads CASSELGNQPQHF. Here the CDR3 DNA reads TGTGCCAGCAGTGAGTTGGGCAATCAGCCCCAGCATTTT.

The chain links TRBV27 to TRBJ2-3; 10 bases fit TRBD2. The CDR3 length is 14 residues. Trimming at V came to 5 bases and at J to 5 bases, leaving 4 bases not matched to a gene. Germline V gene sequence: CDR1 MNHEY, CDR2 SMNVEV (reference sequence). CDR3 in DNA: TGTGCCAGCAGTGTCCTAGCGGGAGTAGATACGCAGTATTTT. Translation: CASSVLAGVDTQYF.

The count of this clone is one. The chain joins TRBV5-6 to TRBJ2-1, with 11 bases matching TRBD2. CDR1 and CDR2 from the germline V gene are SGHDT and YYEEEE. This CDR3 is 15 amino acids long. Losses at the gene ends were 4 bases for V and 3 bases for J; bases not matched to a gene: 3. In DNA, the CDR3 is TGTGCCAGCAGCCCCGGGACTAGCGGCTACAATGAGCAGTTCTTC. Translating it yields CASSPGTSGYNEQFF.

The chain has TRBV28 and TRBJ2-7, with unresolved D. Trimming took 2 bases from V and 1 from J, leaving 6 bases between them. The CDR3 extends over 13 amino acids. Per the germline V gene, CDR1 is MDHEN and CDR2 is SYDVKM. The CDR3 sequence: CASSLAPSYEQYF. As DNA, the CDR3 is TGTGCCAGCAGTTTAGCCCCATCCTACGAGCAGTACTTC.

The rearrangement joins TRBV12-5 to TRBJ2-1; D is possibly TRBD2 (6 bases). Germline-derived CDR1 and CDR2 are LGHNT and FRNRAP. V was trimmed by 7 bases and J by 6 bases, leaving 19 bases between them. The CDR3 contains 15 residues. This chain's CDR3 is CASAPPGLILNEQFF. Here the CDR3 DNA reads TGTGCTAGTGCCCCACCGGGACTCATACTCAATGAGCAGTTCTTC.

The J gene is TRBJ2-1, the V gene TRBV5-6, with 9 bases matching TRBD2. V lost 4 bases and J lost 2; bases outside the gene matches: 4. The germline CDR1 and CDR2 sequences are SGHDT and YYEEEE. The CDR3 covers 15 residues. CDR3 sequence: CASSASGNAYNEQFF. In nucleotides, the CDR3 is TGTGCCAGCAGCGCTAGCGGGAACGCCTACAATGAGCAGTTCTTC.

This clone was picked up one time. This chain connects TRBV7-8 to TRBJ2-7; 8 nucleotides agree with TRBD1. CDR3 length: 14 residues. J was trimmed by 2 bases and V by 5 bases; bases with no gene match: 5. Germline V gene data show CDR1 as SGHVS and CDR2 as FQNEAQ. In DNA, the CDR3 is TGTGCCAGCAGCACAGGGGGTAGTACCTACGAGCAGTACTTC. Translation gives CASSTGGSTYEQYF.

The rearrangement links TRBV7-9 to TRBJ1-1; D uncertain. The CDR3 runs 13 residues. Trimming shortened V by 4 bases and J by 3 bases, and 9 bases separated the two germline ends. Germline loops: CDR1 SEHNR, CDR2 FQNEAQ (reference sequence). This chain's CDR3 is CASSSPLDTEAFF. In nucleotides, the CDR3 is TGTGCCAGCAGCTCCCCTCTGGACACTGAAGCTTTCTTT.

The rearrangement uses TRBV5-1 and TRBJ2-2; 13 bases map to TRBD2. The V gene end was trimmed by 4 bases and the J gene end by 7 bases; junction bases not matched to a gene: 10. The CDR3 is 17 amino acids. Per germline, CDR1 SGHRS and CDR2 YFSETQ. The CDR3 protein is CASSAQTSGRAFGELFF. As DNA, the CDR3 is TGCGCCAGCAGCGCCCAAACTAGCGGGAGGGCCTTCGGGGAGCTGTTTTTT.

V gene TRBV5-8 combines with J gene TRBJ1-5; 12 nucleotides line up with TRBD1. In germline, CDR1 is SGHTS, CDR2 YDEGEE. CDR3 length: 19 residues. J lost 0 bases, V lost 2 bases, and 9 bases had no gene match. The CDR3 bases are TGTGCCAGCAGCTTCGCGGCTGGGACAGGGGGCTATAGCAATCAGCCCCAGCATTTT. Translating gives CASSFAAGTGGYSNQPQHF. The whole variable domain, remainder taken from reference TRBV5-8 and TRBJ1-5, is EAGVTQSPTHLIKTRGQQATLRCSPISGHTSVYWYQQALGLGLQFLLWYDEGEERNRGNFPPRFSGRQFPNYSSELNVNALELEDSALYLCASSFAAGTGGYSNQPQHFGDGTRLSIL.

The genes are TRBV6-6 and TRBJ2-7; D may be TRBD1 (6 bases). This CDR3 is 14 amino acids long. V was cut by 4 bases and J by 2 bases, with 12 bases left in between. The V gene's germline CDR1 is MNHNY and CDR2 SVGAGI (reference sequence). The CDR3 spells CASSFPDRPYEQYF. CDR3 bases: TGTGCCAGCAGTTTTCCGGACAGACCCTACGAGCAGTACTTC.

CDR3 DNA: TGCGCCAGCAGCCAAGACCAAGTAGCGGGAGCTAGCACAGATACGCAGTATTTT. This encodes CASSQDQVAGASTDTQYF. The chain couples TRBV4-1 to TRBJ2-3; 9 bases are a match to TRBD2. CDR3 length: 18 residues. The germline gives CDR1 MGHRA, CDR2 YSYEKL. Losses at the gene ends were 0 bases for V and 0 bases for J; bases not matched to a gene: 7.

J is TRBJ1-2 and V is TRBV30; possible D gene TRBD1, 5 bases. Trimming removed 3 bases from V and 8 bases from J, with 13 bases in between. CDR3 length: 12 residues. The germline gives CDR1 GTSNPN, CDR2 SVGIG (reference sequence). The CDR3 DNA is TGTGCCTGGAGCCCAACAGGATACGGCTACACCTTC. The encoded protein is CAWSPTGYGYTF.

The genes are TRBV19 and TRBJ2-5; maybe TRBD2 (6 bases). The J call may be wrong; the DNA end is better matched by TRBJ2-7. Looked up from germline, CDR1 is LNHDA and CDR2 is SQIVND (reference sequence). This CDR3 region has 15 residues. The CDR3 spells CASSIGTKRVYEQYF. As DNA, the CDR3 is TGTGCCAGTAGTATAGGGACTAAACGTGTCTACGAGCAGTACTTC.

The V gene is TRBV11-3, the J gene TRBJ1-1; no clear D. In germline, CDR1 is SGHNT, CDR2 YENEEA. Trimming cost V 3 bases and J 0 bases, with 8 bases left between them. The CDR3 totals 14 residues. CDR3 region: CASSFQALNTEAFF. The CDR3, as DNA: TGTGCCAGCAGCTTTCAGGCATTGAACACTGAAGCTTTCTTT.

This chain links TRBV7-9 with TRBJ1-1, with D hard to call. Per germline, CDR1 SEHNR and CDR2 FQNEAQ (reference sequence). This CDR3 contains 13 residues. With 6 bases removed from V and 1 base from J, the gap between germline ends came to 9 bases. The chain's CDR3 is CASSHQENTEAFF. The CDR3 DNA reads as TGTGCCAGCAGTCACCAGGAGAACACTGAAGCTTTCTTT.

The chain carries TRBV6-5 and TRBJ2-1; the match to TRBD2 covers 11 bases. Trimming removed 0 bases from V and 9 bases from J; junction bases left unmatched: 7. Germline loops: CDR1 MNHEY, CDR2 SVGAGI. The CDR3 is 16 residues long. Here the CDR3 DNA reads TGTGCCAGCAGTTACTCCCCAGGGACTAGCGGTGGTGAGCAGTTCTTC. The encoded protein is CASSYSPGTSGGEQFF.

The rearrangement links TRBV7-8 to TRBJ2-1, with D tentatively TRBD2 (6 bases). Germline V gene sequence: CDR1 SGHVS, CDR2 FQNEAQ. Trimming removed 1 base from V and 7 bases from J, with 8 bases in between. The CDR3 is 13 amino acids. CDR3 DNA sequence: TGTGCCAGCAGCTTAGGGACTATTAATGAGCAGTTCTTC. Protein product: CASSLGTINEQFF.

CDR3 coding DNA: TGTGCCAGCAGCCTAGGCGGGGGGACCTATTCCTACGAGCAGTACTTC. This gives the protein CASSLGGGTYSYEQYF. The chain uses TRBV9 and TRBJ2-7; 8 bases align to TRBD2. Germline V gene data show CDR1 as SGDLS and CDR2 as YYNGEE. With V trimmed by 4 bases and J by 1 base, 10 bases remained unmatched. The CDR3 has 16 amino acids.

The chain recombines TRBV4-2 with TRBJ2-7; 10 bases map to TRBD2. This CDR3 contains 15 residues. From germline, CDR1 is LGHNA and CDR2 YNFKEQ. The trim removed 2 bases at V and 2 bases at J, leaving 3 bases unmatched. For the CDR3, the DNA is TGTGCCAGCAGCCAAAGGACTAGCGGACCCTACGAGCAGTACTTC. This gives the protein CASSQRTSGPYEQYF.

This CDR3 is CASLTWTSGNTIYF. Written as DNA, the CDR3 is TGTGCCAGTCTCACGTGGACTTCTGGAAACACCATATATTTT. The chain is built from TRBV28 and TRBJ1-3; D remains unclear. Deletions cut 9 bases from V and 1 base from J, with 13 bases between. This CDR3 comprises 14 residues. CDR1 and CDR2 from the germline V gene are MDHEN and SYDVKM.

CDR3 sequence: CAIRRETSGIGRETQYF. The CDR3, as DNA: TGTGCCATCAGGAGGGAGACTAGCGGGATAGGTCGGGAGACCCAGTACTTC. The chain has TRBV10-3 and TRBJ2-5; 11 bases are shared with TRBD2. Germline V gene sequence: CDR1 ENHRY, CDR2 SYGVKD. The CDR3 contains 17 residues. V lost 6 bases to trimming and J lost 5 bases; unmatched junction nucleotides: 14.